The 8 T cell receptor beta chains listed next were all sequenced from one sample in a study of blood T cell repertoires in COVID-19 (dated by TCRdb to 2018 to 2021). The receptor library was made with the immunoSEQ multiplex PCR assay. TCRdb provides this immuneACCESS table in a form limited to in-frame rearrangements. Some clones are lacking; in checked studies, under half of them reflect an unresolved V gene, and why the rest are absent is not known. For this sample there are some 180,000 clones; around 83% appear just once. The ten largest clones take up roughly 20% of the sample. Sequencing was carried out using peripheral blood. The receptor source for this set is a woman aged 70 to 79 who had recovered from COVID-19.

This sequence joins TRBV25-1 and TRBJ2-1, with 8 bases aligning to TRBD1. Germline V lookup: CDR1 MGHDK, CDR2 SYGVNS. The CDR3 length is 13 residues. V lost 4 bases and J lost 8; bases outside the gene matches: 4. The CDR3: CASSGQGWDEQFF. CDR3 nucleotides: TGTGCCAGCAGTGGACAGGGGTGGGATGAGCAGTTCTTC. The full variable domain, in which reference TRBV25-1 and TRBJ2-1 provide the parts outside the CDR3, is EADIYQTPRYLVIGTGKKITLECSQTMGHDKMYWYQQDPGMELHLIHYSYGVNSTEKGDLSSESTVSRIRTEHFPLTLESARPSHTSQYLCASSGQGWDEQFFGPGTRLTVL.

This chain joins TRBV10-3 and TRBJ2-1; 9 bases match TRBD2. The germline V gene has CDR1 ENHRY and CDR2 SYGVKD. The CDR3 is 14 residues long. Trimming removed 11 bases from V and 7 bases from J; junction bases left unmatched: 12. CDR3 bases: TGTGCCGCAAGCCTAGCGGGACCACGGAATGAGCAGTTCTTC. Residues: CAASLAGPRNEQFF.

This chain links TRBV3-1 (or the pseudogene TRBV3-2) with TRBJ1-5; D remains unclear. Germline V gene data show CDR1 as LGHDT and CDR2 as YNNKEL (reference sequence). Trimming took off 1 base at V and 4 bases at J, with 8 bases between the two ends. CDR3 size: 14 residues. DNA for the CDR3: TGTGCCAGCAGCCAAGTGTGGCAGAATCAGCCCCAGCATTTT. Translated, it gives CASSQVWQNQPQHF.

The chain carries TRBV6-6 and TRBJ2-7; 13 nucleotides line up with TRBD2. The CDR3 has 15 residues. Germline loops: CDR1 MNHNY, CDR2 SVGAGI (reference sequence). After removal of 6 bases from V and 3 bases from J, the junction contained 5 bases not matched to a gene. The CDR3 DNA follows: TGTGCCAGCAGCCCTCGGACTAGCGGGGGCTACGAGCAGTACTTC. It codes for CASSPRTSGGYEQYF.

This clone has only a few counts. The chain joins TRBV9 to TRBJ1-2; D possibly corresponds to TRBD1 (6 bases). CDR1 SGDLS and CDR2 YYNGEE come from the germline V gene. The CDR3 covers 16 residues. V was trimmed by 3 bases and J by 1 base, leaving 16 bases between them. CDR3 DNA sequence: TGTGCCAGCAGCGCCCTTACAGGGATCCATAACTATGGCTACACCTTC. This codes for CASSALTGIHNYGYTF.

V gene TRBV11-3 combines with J gene TRBJ1-4; 11 bases are a match to TRBD1. Per germline, CDR1 SGHNT and CDR2 YENEEA. V shed 0 bases, J shed 8 bases, and the junction held 5 bases outside the gene matches. The CDR3 is 16 amino acids. This CDR3 reads CASSLDWDRGSEKLFF. The CDR3 coding sequence is TGTGCCAGCAGCTTAGATTGGGACAGGGGGAGCGAAAAACTGTTTTTT.

CDR3 sequence reads: CASRSGGIQETQYF. The CDR3, as DNA: TGTGCCAGCAGGAGCGGGGGGATCCAAGAGACCCAGTACTTC. The V call is TRBV6-6, the J call TRBJ2-5; 9 nucleotides match TRBD2. Germline V gene sequence: CDR1 MNHNY, CDR2 SVGAGI (reference sequence). The V gene end was trimmed by 6 bases and the J gene end by 1 base; junction bases not matched to a gene: 3. This CDR3 is built from 14 residues.

The V call is TRBV7-2, the J call TRBJ2-3; the match to TRBD1 covers 9 bases. Germline CDR1 and CDR2: SGHTA and FQGNSA. Losses at the gene ends were 5 bases for V and 8 bases for J; bases not matched to a gene: 2. The CDR3 totals 12 residues. CDR3 loop: CASSLQGATQYF. The CDR3, as DNA: TGTGCCAGCAGCCTACAGGGGGCTACGCAGTATTTT.